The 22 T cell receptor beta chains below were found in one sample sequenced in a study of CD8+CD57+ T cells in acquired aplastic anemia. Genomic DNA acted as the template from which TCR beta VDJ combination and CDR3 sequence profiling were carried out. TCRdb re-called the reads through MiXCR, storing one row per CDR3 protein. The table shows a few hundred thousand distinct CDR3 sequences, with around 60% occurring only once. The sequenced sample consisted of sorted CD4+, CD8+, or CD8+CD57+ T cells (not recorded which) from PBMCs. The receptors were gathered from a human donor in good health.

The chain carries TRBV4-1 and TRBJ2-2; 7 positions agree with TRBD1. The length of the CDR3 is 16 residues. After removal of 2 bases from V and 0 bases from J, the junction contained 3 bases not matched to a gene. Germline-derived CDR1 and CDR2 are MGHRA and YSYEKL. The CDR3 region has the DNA TGCGCCAGCAGCCAAACCGGGACAGCGAACACCGGGGAGCTGTTTTTT. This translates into CASSQTGTANTGELFF.

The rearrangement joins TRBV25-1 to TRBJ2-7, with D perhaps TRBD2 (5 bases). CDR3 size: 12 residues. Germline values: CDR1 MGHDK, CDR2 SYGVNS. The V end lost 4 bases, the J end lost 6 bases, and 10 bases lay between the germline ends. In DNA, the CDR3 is TGTGCCAGCAGTGCCGGGGTTATCGAGCAGTACTTC. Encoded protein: CASSAGVIEQYF.

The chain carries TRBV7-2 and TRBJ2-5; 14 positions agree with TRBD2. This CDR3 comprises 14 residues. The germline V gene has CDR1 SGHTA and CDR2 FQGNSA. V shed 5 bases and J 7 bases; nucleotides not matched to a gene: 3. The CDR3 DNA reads TGTGCCAGCAGCGTTGGACTAGCGGGAGGGACCCAGTACTTC. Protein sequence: CASSVGLAGGTQYF.

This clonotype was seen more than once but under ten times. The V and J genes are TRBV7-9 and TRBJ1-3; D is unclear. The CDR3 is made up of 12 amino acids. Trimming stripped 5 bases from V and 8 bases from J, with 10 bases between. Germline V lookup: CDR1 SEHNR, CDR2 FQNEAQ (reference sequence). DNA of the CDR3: TGTGCCAGCAGCCTCACGGTCGACACCATATATTTT. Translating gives CASSLTVDTIYF.

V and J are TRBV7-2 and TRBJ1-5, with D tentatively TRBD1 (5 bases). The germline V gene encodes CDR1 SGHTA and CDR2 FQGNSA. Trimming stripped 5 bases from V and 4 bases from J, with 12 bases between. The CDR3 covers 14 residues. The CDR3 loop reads CASSRLGGNQPQHF. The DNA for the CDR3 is TGTGCCAGCAGCCGCCTGGGGGGGAATCAGCCCCAGCATTTT.

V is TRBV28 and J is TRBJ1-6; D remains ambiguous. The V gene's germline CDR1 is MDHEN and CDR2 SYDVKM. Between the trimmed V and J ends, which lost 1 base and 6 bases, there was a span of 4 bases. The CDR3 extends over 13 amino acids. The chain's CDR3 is CASSLLGNSPLHF. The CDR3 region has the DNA TGTGCCAGCAGTTTATTGGGTAATTCACCCCTCCACTTT.

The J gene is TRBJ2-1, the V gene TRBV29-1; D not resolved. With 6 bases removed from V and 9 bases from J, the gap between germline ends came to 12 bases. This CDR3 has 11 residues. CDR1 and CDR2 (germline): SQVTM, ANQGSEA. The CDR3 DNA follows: TGCAGCGTCAGGCCGGAGCCTGAGCAGTTCTTC. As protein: CSVRPEPEQFF.

In nucleotides, the CDR3 is TGCAGTGCGGACAGGGGTTACAATGAGCAGTTCTTC. This codes for CSADRGYNEQFF. The chain couples TRBV20-1 to TRBJ2-1, with TRBD1 matching 9 bases. V was pared by 6 bases and J by 4 bases, with 1 base of the junction left unmatched. Germline-derived CDR1 and CDR2 are DFQATT and SNEGSKA (reference sequence). This CDR3 spans 12 amino acids.

CDR3: CASSLGVKGQGTTGELFF. CDR3 DNA: TGTGCCAGCAGCTTAGGCGTTAAGGGACAGGGAACCACCGGGGAGCTGTTTTTT. The gene calls are TRBV7-9 and TRBJ2-2, with 9 bases matching TRBD1. This CDR3 contains 18 residues. CDR1 is SEHNR and CDR2 is FQNEAQ in the germline V gene (reference sequence). The trim removed 1 base at V and 4 bases at J, leaving 10 bases unmatched.

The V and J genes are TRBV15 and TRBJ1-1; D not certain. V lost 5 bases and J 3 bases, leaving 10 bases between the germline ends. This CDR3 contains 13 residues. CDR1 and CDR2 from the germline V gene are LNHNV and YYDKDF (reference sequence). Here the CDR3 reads CATSFTVDTEAFF. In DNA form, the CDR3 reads TGTGCCACCAGCTTTACGGTAGACACTGAAGCTTTCTTT. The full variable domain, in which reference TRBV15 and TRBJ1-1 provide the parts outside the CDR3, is DAMVIQNPRYQVTQFGKPVTLSCSQTLNHNVMYWYQQKSSQAPKLLFHYYDKDFNNEADTPDNFQSRRPNTSFCFLDIRSPGLGDTAMYLCATSFTVDTEAFFGQGTRLTVV.

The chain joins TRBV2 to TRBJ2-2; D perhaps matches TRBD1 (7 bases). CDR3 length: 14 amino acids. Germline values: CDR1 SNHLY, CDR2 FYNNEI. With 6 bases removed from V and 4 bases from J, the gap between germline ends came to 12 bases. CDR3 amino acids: CASRTQGGTGELFF. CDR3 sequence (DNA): TGTGCCAGCAGGACCCAGGGGGGCACCGGGGAGCTGTTTTTT.

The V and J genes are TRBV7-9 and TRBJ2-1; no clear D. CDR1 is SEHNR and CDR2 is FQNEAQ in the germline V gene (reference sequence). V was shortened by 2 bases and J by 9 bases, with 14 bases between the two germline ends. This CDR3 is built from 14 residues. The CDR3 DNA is TGTGCCAGCAGCTTAATCTTAGACGTTGGTGAGCAGTTCTTC. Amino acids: CASSLILDVGEQFF.

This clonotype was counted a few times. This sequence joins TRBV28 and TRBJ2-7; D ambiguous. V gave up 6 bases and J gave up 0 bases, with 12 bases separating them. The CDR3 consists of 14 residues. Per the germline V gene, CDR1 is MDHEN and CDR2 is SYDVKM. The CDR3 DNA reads TGTGCCAGCAGCTTCACCGGGTCCTCCTACGAGCAGTACTTC. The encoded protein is CASSFTGSSYEQYF.

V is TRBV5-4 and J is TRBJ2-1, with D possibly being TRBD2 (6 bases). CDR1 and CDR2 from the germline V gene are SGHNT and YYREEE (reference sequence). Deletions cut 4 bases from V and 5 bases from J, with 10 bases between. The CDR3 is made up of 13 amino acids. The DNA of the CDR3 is TGTGCCAGCAGCGCCGGGACTGACAATGAGCAGTTCTTC. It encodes CASSAGTDNEQFF. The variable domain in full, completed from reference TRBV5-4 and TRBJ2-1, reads ETGVTQSPTHLIKTRGQQVTLRCSSQSGHNTVSWYQQALGQGPQFIFQYYREEENGRGNFPPRFSGLQFPNYSSELNVNALELDDSALYLCASSAGTDNEQFFGPGTRLTVL.

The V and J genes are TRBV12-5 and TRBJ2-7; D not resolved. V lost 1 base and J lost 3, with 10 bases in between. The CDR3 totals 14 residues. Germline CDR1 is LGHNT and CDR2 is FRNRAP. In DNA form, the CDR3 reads TGTGCTAGTGGTTTGGGACACGGAAGCTACGAGCAGTACTTC. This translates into CASGLGHGSYEQYF.

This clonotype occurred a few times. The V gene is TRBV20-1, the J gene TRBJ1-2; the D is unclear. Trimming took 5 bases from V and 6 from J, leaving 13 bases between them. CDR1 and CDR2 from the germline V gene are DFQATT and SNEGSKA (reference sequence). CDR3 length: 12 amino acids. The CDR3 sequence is CSAQLRPDGYTF. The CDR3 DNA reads TGCAGTGCTCAGCTGCGCCCGGATGGCTACACCTTC.

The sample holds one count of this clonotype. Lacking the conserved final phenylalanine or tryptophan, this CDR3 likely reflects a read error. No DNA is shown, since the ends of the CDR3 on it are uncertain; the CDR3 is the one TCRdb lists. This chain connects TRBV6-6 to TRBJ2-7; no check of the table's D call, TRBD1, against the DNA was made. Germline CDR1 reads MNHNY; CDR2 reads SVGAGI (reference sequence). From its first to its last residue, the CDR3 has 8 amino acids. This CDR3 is CASSYLQG.

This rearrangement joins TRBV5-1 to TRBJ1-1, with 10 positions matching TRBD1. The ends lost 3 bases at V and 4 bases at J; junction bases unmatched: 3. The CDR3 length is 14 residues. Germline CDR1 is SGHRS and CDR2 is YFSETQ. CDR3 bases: TGCGCCAGCAGCTCGTGGACAGGGGGCACTGAAGCTTTCTTT. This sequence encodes CASSSWTGGTEAFF. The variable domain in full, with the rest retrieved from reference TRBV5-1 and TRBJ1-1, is KAGVTQTPRYLIKTRGQQVTLSCSPISGHRSVSWYQQTPGQGLQFLFEYFSETQRNKGNFPGRFSGRQFSNSRSEMNVSTLELGDSALYLCASSSWTGGTEAFFGQGTRLTVV.

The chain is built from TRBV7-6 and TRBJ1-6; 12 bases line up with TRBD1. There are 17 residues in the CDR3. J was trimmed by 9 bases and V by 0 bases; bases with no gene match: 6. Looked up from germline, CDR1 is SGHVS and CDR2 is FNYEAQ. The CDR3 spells CASSLATGTGGRSPLHF. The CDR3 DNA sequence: TGTGCCAGCAGCTTAGCGACCGGGACAGGGGGCCGTTCACCCCTCCACTTT.

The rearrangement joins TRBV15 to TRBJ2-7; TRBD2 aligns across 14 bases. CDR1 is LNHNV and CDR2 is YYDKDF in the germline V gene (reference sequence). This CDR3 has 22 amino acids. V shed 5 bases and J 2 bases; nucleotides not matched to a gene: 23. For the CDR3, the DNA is TGTGCCACCAGCCGTCCAATAGAGCCAGACAGGAGGACTAGCGGGGGGACCTACGAGCAGTACTTC. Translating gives CATSRPIEPDRRTSGGTYEQYF.

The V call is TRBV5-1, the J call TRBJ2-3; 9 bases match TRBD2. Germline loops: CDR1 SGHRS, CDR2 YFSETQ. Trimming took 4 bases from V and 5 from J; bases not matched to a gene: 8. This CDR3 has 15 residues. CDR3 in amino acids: CASSRLAGDGDTQYF. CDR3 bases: TGCGCCAGCAGCCGCTTAGCGGGGGACGGAGATACGCAGTATTTT.

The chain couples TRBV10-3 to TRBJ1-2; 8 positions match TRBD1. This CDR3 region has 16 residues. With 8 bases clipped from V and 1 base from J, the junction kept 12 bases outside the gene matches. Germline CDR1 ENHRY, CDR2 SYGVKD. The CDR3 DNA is TGTGCCATCGGTTTGGGGGGGACAGGATATAACTATGGCTACACCTTC. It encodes CAIGLGGTGYNYGYTF.